One sample yielded the 20 T cell receptor beta chains listed below, sequenced in a study of shared clonotypes between healthy human individuals. The table came from immunoSEQ multiplex PCR; TCRdb's copy has only in-frame clones and leaves some out. The sample lists some 2,400,000 clones, about 94% seen once, with around 0.13% in the top ten. The sequencing sample was made of naive CD4+ T cells sorted from blood. Regarding subset: CD45RA+ positively selected. The receptors originated from a man younger than 30 in good health.

The J gene is TRBJ2-5, the V gene TRBV28; D might be TRBD2 (5 bases). V lost 5 bases and J 7 bases, leaving 14 bases between the germline ends. CDR3 length equals 13 residues. CDR1 MDHEN and CDR2 SYDVKM come from the germline V gene. CDR3 nucleotides: TGTGCCAGCAGTCCAGTCGGGGTAGGGACCCAGTACTTC. It codes for CASSPVGVGTQYF.

The sample holds one count of this clone. This chain links TRBV9 with TRBJ1-2, with D unresolved. The CDR3 is 11 residues long. CDR1 and CDR2 from the germline V gene are SGDLS and YYNGEE. Deletions cut 3 bases from V and 3 bases from J, with 3 bases between. The CDR3 bases are TGTGCCAGCAGCGCGTACTATGGCTACACCTTC. It encodes CASSAYYGYTF.

J is TRBJ1-2 and V is TRBV6-5, with D uncertain. Trimming left V 4 bases short and J 14 bases short, with 23 bases between. Looked up from germline, CDR1 is MNHEY and CDR2 is SVGAGI. This CDR3 is 14 amino acids long. In nucleotides, the CDR3 is TGTGCCAGCAGTTCTCTCTCGGAGGGTTCGGCTAGGACCTTC. This gives the protein CASSSLSEGSARTF.

The chain uses TRBV27 and TRBJ1-2, with no clear D. The germline V gene encodes CDR1 MNHEY and CDR2 SMNVEV (reference sequence). There are 13 residues in the CDR3. V dropped 10 bases and J dropped 8 bases, with 20 bases sitting between them. The chain's CDR3 is CANDAGREEGYTF. The CDR3 region has the DNA TGTGCCAACGATGCGGGTCGGGAGGAAGGCTACACCTTC.

The chain carries TRBV28 and TRBJ1-2; D not certain. The CDR3 is 15 residues long. CDR1 and CDR2 from the germline V gene are MDHEN and SYDVKM. Trimming removed 5 bases from V and 7 bases from J, with 20 bases in between. The CDR3 region has the DNA TGTGCCAGCAGTGATACCCGGGCGGGTTCGGGTGGCTACACCTTC. Amino acid sequence: CASSDTRAGSGGYTF.

This clone appeared a single time. This chain uses TRBV6-1 with TRBJ1-1; 7 bases align to TRBD1. Germline values: CDR1 MNHNS, CDR2 SASEGT. Trimming took 1 base from V and 11 from J; bases not matched to a gene: 10. This CDR3 comprises 14 residues. In DNA form, the CDR3 reads TGTGCCAGCAGTGAAGTCAGGCCACAGGGGAGCGCTTTCTTT. This translates into CASSEVRPQGSAFF.

The gene calls are TRBV30 and TRBJ2-5; unclear D gene. The length of the CDR3 is 12 residues. V gave up 1 base and J gave up 7 bases, with 10 bases separating them. The germline CDR1 and CDR2 sequences are GTSNPN and SVGIG (reference sequence). This CDR3 reads CAWSGPLGTQYF. The CDR3 coding sequence is TGTGCCTGGAGTGGGCCCCTGGGGACCCAGTACTTC. Full variable domain (missing parts from reference TRBV30 and TRBJ2-5): SQTIHQWPATLVQPVGSPLSLECTVEGTSNPNLYWYRQAAGRGLQLLFYSVGIGQISSEVPQNLSASRPQDRQFILSSKKLLLSDSGFYLCAWSGPLGTQYFGPGTRLLVL.

The gene calls are TRBV25-1 and TRBJ1-2; D is unresolved. The CDR3 sequence is 13 residues long. The germline V gene encodes CDR1 MGHDK and CDR2 SYGVNS. The germline V and J ends were trimmed by 4 bases and 7 bases, with 13 bases remaining between them. The CDR3 DNA sequence: TGTGCCAGCAGTGTCGGGTCGATAAGTGGCTACACCTTC. It encodes CASSVGSISGYTF.

The chain has TRBV6-5 and TRBJ2-2; 9 nucleotides align to TRBD1. The CDR3 loop spans 15 amino acids. From germline, CDR1 is MNHEY and CDR2 SVGAGI. V lost 8 bases to trimming and J lost 4 bases; unmatched junction nucleotides: 8. CDR3 protein: CASGRGQGITGELFF. Here the CDR3 DNA reads TGTGCCAGCGGGCGGGGACAGGGTATCACCGGGGAGCTGTTTTTT.

The chain has TRBV7-9 and TRBJ2-5; D could derive from TRBD1 or TRBD2 (5 bases each). CDR1 SEHNR and CDR2 FQNEAQ come from the germline V gene (reference sequence). The CDR3 extends over 16 amino acids. The V and J ends lost 5 bases and 5 bases respectively, with 21 bases between them. The CDR3 sequence is CASSPNGGALSETQYF. The CDR3 DNA is TGTGCCAGCAGCCCCAATGGGGGAGCGCTAAGCGAGACCCAGTACTTC. The full variable domain, completed using reference TRBV7-9 and TRBJ2-5, is DTGVSQNPRHKITKRGQNVTFRCDPISEHNRLYWYRQTLGQGPEFLTYFQNEAQLEKSRLLSDRFSAERPKGSFSTLEIQRTEQGDSAMYLCASSPNGGALSETQYFGPGTRLLVL.

V usage is TRBV7-8 and J usage is TRBJ2-1; 10 bases align to TRBD2. Germline lookup yields CDR1 SGHVS and CDR2 FQNEAQ. The CDR3 sequence is 15 residues long. The V and J ends lost 2 bases and 9 bases, in that order; junction bases with no gene match: 7. CDR3 region: CASSLQTSGMGEQFF. DNA of the CDR3: TGTGCCAGCAGCTTACAAACTAGCGGGATGGGTGAGCAGTTCTTC.

The CDR3 region is CASSPRDGGSTSTDTQYF. CDR3 in DNA: TGTGCCAGCAGCCCTAGGGACGGAGGCTCTACTAGCACAGATACGCAGTATTTT. This chain uses TRBV7-6 with TRBJ2-3; either TRBD1 or TRBD2 may supply D (5 bases each). The CDR3 runs to 18 residues. Germline V CDR1 and CDR2: SGHVS, FNYEAQ. The V end lost 5 bases, the J end lost 0 bases, and 21 bases lay between the germline ends.

The chain combines TRBV6-6 with TRBJ1-5; 7 positions match TRBD1. The CDR3 spans 13 residues. V lost 8 bases, J lost 2 bases, and 3 bases stayed unmatched. In germline, CDR1 is MNHNY, CDR2 SVGAGI (reference sequence). Here the CDR3 DNA reads TGTGCCAGCCACGGGACAGGCAATCAGCCCCAGCATTTT. Its protein is CASHGTGNQPQHF.

The J gene is TRBJ2-5, the V gene TRBV2, with no clear D. V dropped 6 bases and J dropped 4 bases, with 15 bases sitting between them. The CDR3 is made up of 14 amino acids. The V gene's germline CDR1 is SNHLY and CDR2 FYNNEI. This chain's CDR3 is CASSDRILGETQYF. The CDR3 bases are TGTGCCAGCAGCGATAGGATCCTAGGAGAGACCCAGTACTTC.

J is TRBJ1-2 and V is TRBV19, with TRBD1 matching 7 bases. CDR1 is LNHDA and CDR2 is SQIVND in the germline V gene (reference sequence). Trimming cost V 7 bases and J 4 bases; bases outside gene matches: 6. The CDR3 sequence is 13 residues long. The CDR3 here is CASIGWTGYGYTF. CDR3 coding DNA: TGTGCCAGTATTGGCTGGACAGGCTATGGCTACACCTTC.

The chain uses TRBV19 and TRBJ2-2; TRBD2 matches at 9 bases. Germline CDR1 LNHDA, CDR2 SQIVND (reference sequence). The length of the CDR3 is 15 residues. With V trimmed by 6 bases and J by 0 bases, 2 bases remained unmatched. CDR3 DNA: TGTGCCAGTAGCCGGACTAGCGCGAACACCGGGGAGCTGTTTTTT. Translated, it gives CASSRTSANTGELFF. The full variable domain, its missing parts supplied by reference TRBV19 and TRBJ2-2, is DGGITQSPKYLFRKEGQNVTLSCEQNLNHDAMYWYRQDPGQGLRLIYYSQIVNDFQKGDIAEGYSVSREKKESFPLTVTSAQKNPTAFYLCASSRTSANTGELFFGEGSRLTVL.

The chain joins TRBV6-6 to TRBJ2-3, with TRBD2 as a possible D gene (5 bases). This CDR3 spans 13 amino acids. Germline CDR1 MNHNY, CDR2 SVGAGI (reference sequence). Deletions cut 7 bases from V and 2 bases from J, with 10 bases between. For the CDR3, the DNA is TGTGCCAGCATCGACTACTACACAGATACGCAGTATTTT. Protein sequence: CASIDYYTDTQYF.

This clone was seen only a few times. This chain links TRBV5-1 with TRBJ1-6; 9 nucleotides agree with TRBD1. CDR1 is SGHRS, CDR2 YFSETQ, per germline. The length of the CDR3 is 16 residues. V shed 4 bases, J shed 7 bases, and the junction held 9 bases outside the gene matches. In DNA, the CDR3 is TGCGCCAGCAGCGCGGCGGAGGGACAGGGCAATTCACCCCTCCACTTT. The encoded protein is CASSAAEGQGNSPLHF.

This clone was recorded only once. The V gene is TRBV5-1, the J gene TRBJ2-7; weak D call: TRBD1 (6 bases). V gave up 4 bases and J gave up 2 bases, with 13 bases separating them. The germline CDR1 and CDR2 sequences are SGHRS and YFSETQ. The CDR3 consists of 14 residues. The CDR3 DNA is TGCGCCAGCAGCGGGGGACACCACCCCTACGAGCAGTACTTC. Translating it yields CASSGGHHPYEQYF.

This chain connects TRBV28 to TRBJ2-5, with a tentative D call TRBD1 (5 bases). V was trimmed by 6 bases and J by 4 bases, leaving 18 bases between them. Germline V lookup: CDR1 MDHEN, CDR2 SYDVKM. This CDR3 has 15 amino acids. The CDR3 protein is CASSPADRGAETQYF. The DNA for the CDR3 is TGTGCCAGCAGCCCCGCTGACAGAGGAGCAGAGACCCAGTACTTC.